This T cell receptor (beta chain) was identified in a study of blood T cell repertoires in COVID-19. Data came from immunoSEQ multiplex PCR; TCRdb stores just in-frame clones and leaves some out. The repertoire holds a few hundred thousand clones, with roughly 88% as singletons. Seattle researchers signed up patients amid active infection and tracked them longitudinally. In its sample, this clone was seen once. CDR1 MNHEY and CDR2 SVGAGI come from the germline V gene. CDR3 length equals 11 residues. V was trimmed by 10 bases and J by 7 bases, leaving 14 bases between them. The rearrangement joins TRBV6-5 to TRBJ2-7; perhaps TRBD2 as D (5 bases). The origin of this receptor is a woman aged 65 to 85 with COVID-19, enrolled during active disease. Input material: peripheral blood. CDR3 DNA sequence: TGTGCCATCGGACCCCGGGAAGAGCAGTACTTC. This codes for CAIGPREEQYF.